This record looks at one TCR beta chain sequence and its context. Profiling relied on immunoSEQ multiplex PCR, and the TCRdb table lists in-frame clones only, not all of them. The table records approximately 360,000 clones, around 83% of them present only once. Ages ranged from about 18 to 100 years, with residence in 24 US areas. Recovery among Cohort 3 donors was established by two negative PCRs, clearance, or symptom resolution. V was trimmed by 2 bases and J by 9 bases, leaving 15 bases between them. Germline-derived CDR1 and CDR2 are SGHRS and YFSETQ. The CDR3 is 15 amino acids. The sample belongs to a study of blood T cell repertoires in COVID-19. At the level of the study: T cells, B-cell-depleted T cells, or PBMCs supplied cDNA or gDNA.

Sample: PBMCs or T cells enriched from blood (not recorded which). The gene calls are TRBV5-1 and TRBJ1-6; tentative D call: TRBD1 (5 bases). This sequence originates from a woman between 45 and 60 years old who had recovered from COVID-19. The chain's CDR3 is CASSFSPRVGSPLHF. CDR3 bases: TGCGCCAGCAGCTTCTCTCCCAGGGTGGGTTCACCCCTCCACTTT.